Below are 21 T cell receptor beta chains sequenced from a single sample in a study of blood T cell repertoires in COVID-19. This table comes from immunoSEQ multiplex PCR, and its TCRdb copy is limited to in-frame clones, with some not included. The table has hundreds of thousands of clones, roughly 89% seen once; the top ten hold approximately 6.2%. The specimen was peripheral blood. These receptors were obtained from a man between 60 and 75 years old who had recovered from COVID-19.

The chain employs TRBV9 and TRBJ2-1; 10 nucleotides line up with TRBD2. The CDR3 is 19 residues long. The junction had 10 bases not matched to a gene; V was cut back by 0 bases and J by 1 base. Germline values: CDR1 SGDLS, CDR2 YYNGEE. The CDR3 loop reads CASSVGAGAGGISYNEQFF. The CDR3 DNA follows: TGTGCCAGCAGCGTAGGGGCTGGAGCGGGGGGGATTTCCTACAATGAGCAGTTCTTC.

The chain combines TRBV4-2 with TRBJ1-4; 9 nucleotides align to TRBD1. The CDR3 covers 17 residues. V lost 4 bases to trimming and J lost 4 bases; unmatched junction nucleotides: 10. Germline values: CDR1 LGHNA, CDR2 YNFKEQ. CDR3 sequence reads: CASSLRGQGDVNEKLFF. The DNA for the CDR3 is TGTGCCAGCAGCCTCCGGGGACAGGGTGACGTTAATGAAAAACTGTTTTTT.

V is TRBV5-5 and J is TRBJ2-5, with 8 bases fitting TRBD1. J lost 5 bases, V lost 4 bases, and 4 bases had no gene match. CDR3 size: 13 residues. CDR1 is SGHKS, CDR2 YYEKEE, per germline (reference sequence). This chain's CDR3 is CASSRTGQETQYF. The CDR3 bases are TGTGCCAGCAGCCGGACAGGGCAGGAGACCCAGTACTTC.

In DNA, the CDR3 is TGTGCCAGCTCGTTCCGGGACAGGGGGATTATAGGGACTGAAGCTTTCTTT. Protein product: CASSFRDRGIIGTEAFF. This rearrangement joins TRBV18 to TRBJ1-1; 11 bases match TRBD1. Germline CDR1 is KGHSH and CDR2 is LQKENI. The CDR3 loop spans 17 amino acids. V gave up 6 bases and J gave up 5 bases; unmatched junction bases: 14.

The chain combines TRBV18 with TRBJ2-5; a weak D match, TRBD1 (5 bases). The V gene's germline CDR1 is KGHSH and CDR2 LQKENI. The CDR3 is made up of 15 amino acids. V was shortened by 0 bases and J by 5 bases, with 13 bases between the two germline ends. This CDR3 is CASSPPSRVDETQYF. CDR3 nucleotide sequence: TGTGCCAGCTCACCACCGAGCAGGGTGGACGAGACCCAGTACTTC. Supplemented by reference TRBV18 and TRBJ2-5, the full variable domain reads NAGVMQNPRHLVRRRGQEARLRCSPMKGHSHVYWYRQLPEEGLKFMVYLQKENIIDESGMPKERFSAEFPKEGPSILRIQQVVRGDSAAYFCASSPPSRVDETQYFGPGTRLLVL.

J is TRBJ1-5 and V is TRBV5-8; no firm D call. CDR1 is SGHTS and CDR2 is YDEGEE in the germline V gene. The CDR3 consists of 18 residues. Trimming took off 3 bases at V and 4 bases at J, with 23 bases between the two ends. The CDR3: CASSSTDLHIAGNQPQHF. Here the CDR3 DNA reads TGTGCCAGCAGCTCAACCGACCTACATATAGCTGGTAATCAGCCCCAGCATTTT. Full variable domain (remainder filled in from reference TRBV5-8 and TRBJ1-5): EAGVTQSPTHLIKTRGQQATLRCSPISGHTSVYWYQQALGLGLQFLLWYDEGEERNRGNFPPRFSGRQFPNYSSELNVNALELEDSALYLCASSSTDLHIAGNQPQHFGDGTRLSIL.

This clone showed up just once. This sample also contains other DNA sequences that code for the same CDR3. This chain joins TRBV18 and TRBJ2-7, with 9 bases identical to TRBD1. Germline CDR1 and CDR2: KGHSH and LQKENI. This CDR3 has 15 residues. The junction had 4 bases not matched to a gene; V was cut back by 3 bases and J by 1 base. CDR3 sequence: CASSPPGTGSYEQYF. In nucleotides, the CDR3 is TGTGCCAGCTCACCCCCCGGGACAGGGTCCTACGAGCAGTACTTC.

There are a few counts of this clone. The J gene is TRBJ1-2, the V gene TRBV7-9, with D uncertain. V lost 5 bases to trimming and J lost 4 bases, with 11 bases between them. Germline assignment: CDR1 SEHNR and CDR2 FQNEAQ (reference sequence). CDR3 length: 13 amino acids. The CDR3 region has the DNA TGTGCCAGCAGCCCGGGAAGCTCCTATGGCTACACCTTC. Its protein product is CASSPGSSYGYTF.

This clone occurred once. The rearrangement joins TRBV18 to TRBJ2-1, with TRBD2 identical over 14 bases. V lost 1 base, J lost 0 bases, and 14 bases stayed unmatched. The CDR3 is 22 amino acids. Germline V CDR1 and CDR2: KGHSH, LQKENI. The DNA for the CDR3 is TGTGCCAGCTCACCACTTGGGACTAGCGGGAGTCTTCGGCCAAGCTCCTACAATGAGCAGTTCTTC. Its protein is CASSPLGTSGSLRPSSYNEQFF.

V is TRBV11-2 and J is TRBJ2-7; 8 positions match TRBD1. CDR1 and CDR2 from the germline V gene are SGHAT and FQNNGV. This CDR3 comprises 18 residues. J lost 0 bases, V lost 3 bases, and 13 bases had no gene match. In DNA form, the CDR3 reads TGTGCCAGCAGCTTTGGGAGCCTGGGCGACAGGGGCTCCTACGAGCAGTACTTC. As protein: CASSFGSLGDRGSYEQYF.

V and J are TRBV11-3 and TRBJ1-1, with a possible D match to TRBD1 (6 bases). Between the trimmed V and J ends, which lost 1 base and 5 bases, there was a span of 14 bases. The CDR3 has 15 amino acids. Germline assignment: CDR1 SGHNT and CDR2 YENEEA. For the CDR3, the DNA is TGTGCCAGCAGCTTAGGCTGGGGGCCCGGAACTGAAGCTTTCTTT. Protein: CASSLGWGPGTEAFF.

J is TRBJ1-1 and V is TRBV7-6, with D maybe TRBD1 (6 bases). Looked up from germline, CDR1 is SGHVS and CDR2 is FNYEAQ. V lost 0 bases to trimming and J lost 1 base, with 15 bases between them. CDR3 size: 17 residues. CDR3 coding DNA: TGTGCCAGCAGCTTAGCGTGGAACGGACAGCAGAACACTGAAGCTTTCTTT. Protein: CASSLAWNGQQNTEAFF.

The chain employs TRBV7-8 and TRBJ2-1, with TRBD2 as a possible D gene (5 bases). Germline-derived CDR1 and CDR2 are SGHVS and FQNEAQ. CDR3 length: 16 amino acids. Deletions cut 5 bases from V and 16 bases from J, with 30 bases between. CDR3 amino acids: CASSPERVLASLFPFF. DNA for the CDR3: TGTGCCAGCAGCCCAGAGAGGGTATTGGCTAGCCTGTTTCCATTCTTC.

The table lists this clone with a count of one. This rearrangement joins TRBV6-5 to TRBJ2-2, with D tentatively TRBD1 (5 bases). Germline CDR1 and CDR2: MNHEY and SVGAGI. The CDR3 consists of 15 residues. The ends were cut back, 2 bases at V and 4 bases at J, with 11 bases in the middle. The chain's CDR3 is CASSYGQGGTGELFF. The CDR3 bases are TGTGCCAGCAGTTACGGCCAGGGTGGCACCGGGGAGCTGTTTTTT.

This chain uses TRBV9 with TRBJ1-4; no firm D call. Germline loops: CDR1 SGDLS, CDR2 YYNGEE. This CDR3 has 14 residues. Trimming took 5 bases from V and 10 from J, leaving 18 bases between them. The CDR3 DNA reads as TGTGCCAGCAGTTTTCTAGAGGTTCCCGGAAAACTGTTTTTT. Residues: CASSFLEVPGKLFF.

The chain has TRBV30 and TRBJ1-2; no definite D call. Trimming left V 0 bases short and J 13 bases short, with 15 bases between. CDR1 and CDR2 from the germline V gene are GTSNPN and SVGIG (reference sequence). The CDR3 loop spans 12 amino acids. CDR3 nucleotide sequence: TGTGCCTGGAGTGTACTATGGGGAGAGCGCACCTTC. It specifies CAWSVLWGERTF.

The chain has TRBV27 and TRBJ2-1; D is undetermined. Germline V gene sequence: CDR1 MNHEY, CDR2 SMNVEV (reference sequence). CDR3 size: 10 residues. V gave up 9 bases and J gave up 6 bases, with 6 bases separating them. The CDR3 loop reads CARHINEQFF. CDR3 nucleotide sequence: TGTGCCAGGCACATCAATGAGCAGTTCTTC.

The chain carries TRBV5-1 and TRBJ2-3; D might be TRBD1 (5 bases). V shed 4 bases and J shed 2 bases, with 11 bases lying between them. This CDR3 contains 14 residues. Looked up from germline, CDR1 is SGHRS and CDR2 is YFSETQ. CDR3 coding DNA: TGCGCCAGCAGCATTAGGGGCCCCACAGATACGCAGTATTTT. Its protein is CASSIRGPTDTQYF.

This clone was counted only a few times. The chain carries TRBV7-9 and TRBJ1-2; TRBD1 matches 8 bases. Germline values: CDR1 SEHNR, CDR2 FQNEAQ (reference sequence). The CDR3 is 14 amino acids. J lost 7 bases, V lost 1 base, and 5 bases had no gene match. The CDR3 region is CASSLEPGGGGYTF. The CDR3 region has the DNA TGTGCCAGCAGCTTAGAACCAGGGGGCGGTGGCTACACCTTC. The whole variable domain, filled in from reference TRBV7-9 and TRBJ1-2, reads DTGVSQNPRHKITKRGQNVTFRCDPISEHNRLYWYRQTLGQGPEFLTYFQNEAQLEKSRLLSDRFSAERPKGSFSTLEIQRTEQGDSAMYLCASSLEPGGGGYTFGSGTRLTVV.

This clone was detected only a few times. V and J are TRBV5-1 and TRBJ2-2; D is uncertain. Trimming left V 4 bases short and J 6 bases short, with 13 bases between. The CDR3 is made up of 14 amino acids. CDR1 is SGHRS and CDR2 is YFSETQ in the germline V gene. CDR3 amino acids: CASSLRLSPGELFF. In nucleotides, the CDR3 is TGCGCCAGCAGCCTGCGGTTAAGTCCCGGGGAGCTGTTTTTT.

This chain joins TRBV11-2 and TRBJ2-3; 13 positions match TRBD2. Germline loops: CDR1 SGHAT, CDR2 FQNNGV. CDR3 length: 18 amino acids. The V and J ends lost 0 bases and 4 bases, in that order; junction bases with no gene match: 7. The CDR3 DNA reads as TGTGCCAGCAGCTTAGAGGGACTAGCGGGACGGGGGGCAGATACGCAGTATTTT. The encoded protein is CASSLEGLAGRGADTQYF.